The 15 T cell receptor beta chains reported below all come from one sample, sequenced in a study of metastatic and nonmetastatic thyroid tumors. TCRdb re-analyzed the PCR reads using MiXCR. The repertoire has about 40,000 clones, about a sixth of them found once; the top ten carry 3.8%. Patients had received no treatment of any kind before thyroid surgery. Sequences were obtained from blood. The receptors shown here come from a female donor with papillary thyroid cancer or a benign thyroid nodule (not recorded which). Some clones in this sample may be carry-over from other donors' samples.

The chain uses TRBV11-2 and TRBJ1-1; maybe TRBD1 (6 bases). This CDR3 is built from 13 residues. Germline V gene data show CDR1 as SGHAT and CDR2 as FQNNGV. Trimming left V 3 bases short and J 6 bases short, with 11 bases between. The chain's CDR3 is CASSLLQGSEAFF. DNA of the CDR3: TGTGCCAGCAGCTTGCTACAGGGTTCTGAAGCTTTCTTT.

As concerns this clone: One end of the junction is discordant with germline, which a read error may explain. V gene TRBV20-1 combines with J gene TRBJ1-2; 11 nucleotides line up with TRBD1. Germline V gene data show CDR1 as DFQATT and CDR2 as SNEGSKA (reference sequence). The CDR3 runs to 16 residues. CDR3 nucleotides: TGCAGTGCCCCTGGGACAGGGGGATCACGGGGTTATGTCTACACCTTC. It translates to CSAPGTGGSRGYVYTF.

This clone is medium-sized. The chain couples TRBV11-3 to TRBJ2-3; the D gene is possibly TRBD1 (5 bases). Germline CDR1 and CDR2: SGHNT and YENEEA. The CDR3 is made up of 12 amino acids. With 5 bases removed from V and 3 bases from J, the gap between germline ends came to 6 bases. CDR3 DNA: TGTGCCAGCAGCCCAGGGACAGATACGCAGTATTTT. This encodes CASSPGTDTQYF.

This clone was seen at least ten times. This chain joins TRBV5-1 and TRBJ2-5; TRBD2 matches at 7 bases. Trimming cost V 3 bases and J 5 bases; bases outside gene matches: 10. Per the germline V gene, CDR1 is SGHRS and CDR2 is YFSETQ. This CDR3 has 15 amino acids. The CDR3 here is CASSSAGVGRETQYF. In DNA form, the CDR3 reads TGCGCCAGCAGCTCCGCGGGAGTAGGAAGGGAGACCCAGTACTTC.

This clone was recorded many times. The rearrangement links TRBV9 to TRBJ2-3, with D possibly TRBD2 on 7 matching bases. Germline loops: CDR1 SGDLS, CDR2 YYNGEE. The CDR3 totals 19 residues. With 0 bases removed from V and 3 bases from J, the gap between germline ends came to 23 bases. CDR3 sequence: CASSVVGGGVWVLTDTQYF. CDR3 nucleotides: TGTGCCAGCAGCGTAGTCGGAGGGGGGGTTTGGGTTTTGACAGATACGCAGTATTTT.

There are many counts of this clone. A junction boundary mismatches the germline segment, possibly from a read error. The V and J genes are TRBV7-8 and TRBJ2-1; TRBD1 aligns across 8 bases. Germline-derived CDR1 and CDR2 are SGHVS and FQNEAQ. This CDR3 region has 16 residues. CDR3 protein: CTSSLAHSGGGYEQFF. Written as DNA, the CDR3 is TGTACCAGCAGCTTAGCGCACTCAGGGGGCGGCTATGAGCAGTTCTTC.

This clone was observed a few times. Sequence at one end of the junction differs from germline and may be a read error. The same CDR3 arises from other DNA sequences in this sample as well. The rearrangement joins TRBV12-3 or TRBV12-4 to TRBJ2-2; no clear D. This CDR3 comprises 16 residues. CDR3 sequence (DNA): TGTGCCAGCAGTCCACCCGGTGGGCCCCACACCGGTGAGCTGTTTTTC. Residues: CASSPPGGPHTGELFF.

This clone is medium-sized by share. V gene TRBV7-8 combines with J gene TRBJ1-6, with 9 bases fitting TRBD1. From germline, CDR1 is SGHVS and CDR2 FQNEAQ. The ends lost 1 base at V and 7 bases at J; junction bases unmatched: 11. The CDR3 sequence is 18 residues long. CDR3 DNA sequence: TGTGCCAGCAGCTTAGTAGGGTGGGACAGGGTAAAGAATTCACCCCTCCACTTT. Amino acids: CASSLVGWDRVKNSPLHF.

This clone occurred many times. This chain uses TRBV27 with TRBJ1-1; no clear D gene. CDR3 length: 14 residues. From germline, CDR1 is MNHEY and CDR2 SMNVEV (reference sequence). V lost 2 bases and J lost 2, with 9 bases in between. CDR3 nucleotides: TGTGCCAGCAGTTTAGGATATTATAACACTGAAGCTTTCTTT. Amino acids: CASSLGYYNTEAFF.

This clone has a count of ten or more. The chain recombines TRBV10-3 with TRBJ2-7; 10 positions match TRBD1. Germline CDR1 reads ENHRY; CDR2 reads SYGVKD. The CDR3 runs 15 residues. The V segment lost 3 bases and the J segment 3 bases; nucleotides outside the gene matches: 5. CDR3 region: CAISELGTGVYEQYF. CDR3 nucleotides: TGTGCCATCAGTGAACTGGGGACAGGGGTCTACGAGCAGTACTTC.

This clone was observed at least ten times. The rearrangement links TRBV18 to TRBJ2-3; D is possibly TRBD1 (6 bases). This CDR3 has 16 amino acids. Trimming took 0 bases from V and 6 from J, leaving 16 bases between them. Germline lookup yields CDR1 KGHSH and CDR2 LQKENI. The CDR3 DNA reads as TGTGCCAGCTCACCACCGAACCACAGGGAGAGCGATACGCAGTATTTT. It encodes CASSPPNHRESDTQYF.

This clone was counted many times. V is TRBV28 and J is TRBJ2-7; 15 nucleotides agree with TRBD2. Losses at the gene ends were 6 bases for V and 3 bases for J; bases not matched to a gene: 3. The CDR3 is 15 residues long. Germline lookup yields CDR1 MDHEN and CDR2 SYDVKM. The CDR3 loop is CASSPGLAGGYEQYF. Here the CDR3 DNA reads TGTGCCAGCAGCCCGGGACTAGCGGGAGGCTACGAGCAGTACTTC.

This clone has at least ten counts. The chain is built from TRBV5-5 and TRBJ1-2, with TRBD1 as a possible D gene (5 bases). This CDR3 is built from 15 residues. Per germline, CDR1 SGHKS and CDR2 YYEKEE (reference sequence). Deletions cut 1 base from V and 3 bases from J, with 13 bases between. CDR3: CASSLSRAEDYGYTF. The CDR3 DNA reads TGTGCCAGCAGCTTGAGCAGGGCCGAGGACTATGGCTACACCTTC.

On this clone: This may be a read error: a much more frequent sequence differs by one nucleotide. Other DNA sequences from this sample encode an identical CDR3 as well. V usage is TRBV20-1 and J usage is TRBJ2-2; 11 nucleotides align to TRBD1. The CDR3 sequence is 16 residues long. CDR1 is DFQATT, CDR2 SNEGSKA, per germline (reference sequence). V was pared by 1 base and J by 12 bases, with 13 bases of the junction left unmatched. The CDR3 DNA reads as TGCAGTGCTAGAGCTCCGGGACAGGGGGACACCGGCAAGCTGTTTTTT. Translated: CSARAPGQGDTGKLFF.

This clone was seen at least ten times. This chain joins TRBV12-3 or TRBV12-4 and TRBJ2-2; D remains unclear. This CDR3 spans 14 amino acids. V lost 2 bases and J lost 0, with 4 bases in between. The CDR3 reads CASSLQSNTGELFF. DNA for the CDR3: TGTGCCAGCAGTTTACAGTCGAACACCGGGGAGCTGTTTTTT.